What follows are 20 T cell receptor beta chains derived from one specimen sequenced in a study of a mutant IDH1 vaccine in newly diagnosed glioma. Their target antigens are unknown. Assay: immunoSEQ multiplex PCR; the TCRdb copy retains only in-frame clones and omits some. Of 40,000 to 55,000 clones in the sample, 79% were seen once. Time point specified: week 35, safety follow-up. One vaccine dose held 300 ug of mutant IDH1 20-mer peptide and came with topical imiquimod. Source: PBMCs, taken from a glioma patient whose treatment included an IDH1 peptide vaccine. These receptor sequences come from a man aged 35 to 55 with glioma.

The DNA of the CDR3 is TGCGCCAGCAGCTTGGGGACAGGGAGAACTGAAGCTTTCTTT. The encoded protein is CASSLGTGRTEAFF. The rearrangement uses TRBV5-1 and TRBJ1-1; 8 positions agree with TRBD1. V lost 0 bases, J lost 5 bases, and 3 bases stayed unmatched. The CDR3 contains 14 residues. CDR1 and CDR2 from the germline V gene are SGHRS and YFSETQ.

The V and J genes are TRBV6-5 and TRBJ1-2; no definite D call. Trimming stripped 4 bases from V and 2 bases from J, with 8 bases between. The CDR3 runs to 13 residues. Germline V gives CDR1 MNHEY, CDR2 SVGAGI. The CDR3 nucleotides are TGTGCCAGCAGTTCCTGGGGAAACTATGGCTACACCTTC. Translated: CASSSWGNYGYTF.

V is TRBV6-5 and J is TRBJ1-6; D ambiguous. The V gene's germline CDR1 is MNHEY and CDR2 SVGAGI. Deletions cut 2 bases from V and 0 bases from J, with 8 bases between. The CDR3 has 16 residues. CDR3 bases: TGTGCCAGCAGTTACGCAGCTAGCTCCTATAATTCACCCCTCCACTTT. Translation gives CASSYAASSYNSPLHF.

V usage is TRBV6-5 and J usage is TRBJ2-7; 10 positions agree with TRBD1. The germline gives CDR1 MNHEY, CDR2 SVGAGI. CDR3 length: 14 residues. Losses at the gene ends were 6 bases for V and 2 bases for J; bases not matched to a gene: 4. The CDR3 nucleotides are TGTGCCAGCAGCGCCGGGACAGGGGCCTACGAGCAGTACTTC. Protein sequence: CASSAGTGAYEQYF.

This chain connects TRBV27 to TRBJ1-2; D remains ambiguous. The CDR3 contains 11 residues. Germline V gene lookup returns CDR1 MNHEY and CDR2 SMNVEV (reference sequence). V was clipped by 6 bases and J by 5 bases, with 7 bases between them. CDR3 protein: CASRTDYGYTF. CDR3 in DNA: TGTGCCAGCAGAACAGATTATGGCTACACCTTC.

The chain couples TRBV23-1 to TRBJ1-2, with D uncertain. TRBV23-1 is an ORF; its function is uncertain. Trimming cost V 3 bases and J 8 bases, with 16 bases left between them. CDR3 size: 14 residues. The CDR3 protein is CASSHALTAGGYTF. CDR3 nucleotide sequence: TGCGCCAGCAGTCATGCCCTCACGGCTGGGGGCTACACCTTC.

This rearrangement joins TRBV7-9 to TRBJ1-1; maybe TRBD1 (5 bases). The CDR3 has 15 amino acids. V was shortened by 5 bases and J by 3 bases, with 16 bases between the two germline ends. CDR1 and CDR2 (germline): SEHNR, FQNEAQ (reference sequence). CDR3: CASSTREGKYTEAFF. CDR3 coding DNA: TGTGCCAGCAGCACGCGAGAGGGGAAGTACACTGAAGCTTTCTTT.

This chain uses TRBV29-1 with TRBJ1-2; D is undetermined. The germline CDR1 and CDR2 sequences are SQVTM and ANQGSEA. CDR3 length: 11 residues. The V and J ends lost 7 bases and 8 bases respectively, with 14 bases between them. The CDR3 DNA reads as TGCAGCGCTATCAAGGCGGGGGGCTACACCTTC. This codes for CSAIKAGGYTF.

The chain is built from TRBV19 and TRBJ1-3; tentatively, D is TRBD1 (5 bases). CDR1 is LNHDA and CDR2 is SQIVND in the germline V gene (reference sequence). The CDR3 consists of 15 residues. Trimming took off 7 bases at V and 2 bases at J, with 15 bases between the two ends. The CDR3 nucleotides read TGTGCCAGTATTCCAGGGACTTCAGCTGGAAACACCATATATTTT. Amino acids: CASIPGTSAGNTIYF.

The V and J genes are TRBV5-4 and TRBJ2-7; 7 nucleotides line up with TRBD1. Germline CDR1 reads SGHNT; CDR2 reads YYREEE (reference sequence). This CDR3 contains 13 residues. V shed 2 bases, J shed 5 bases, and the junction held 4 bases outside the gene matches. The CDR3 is CASSLQGIDEQYF. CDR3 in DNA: TGTGCCAGCAGCTTACAGGGGATTGACGAGCAGTACTTC.

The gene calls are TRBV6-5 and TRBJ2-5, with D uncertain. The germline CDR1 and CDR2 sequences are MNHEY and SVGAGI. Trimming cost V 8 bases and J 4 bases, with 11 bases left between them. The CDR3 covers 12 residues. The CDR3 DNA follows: TGTGCCAGCGGTGGATTTCTAGAGACCCAGTACTTC. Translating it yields CASGGFLETQYF.

The CDR3 reads CASSRGRDTEAFF. The CDR3 region has the DNA TGTGCCAGCTCCAGGGGAAGGGACACTGAAGCTTTCTTT. The rearrangement uses TRBV6-1 and TRBJ1-1, with a possible D match to TRBD1 (6 bases). V lost 8 bases, J lost 3 bases, and 13 bases lay in between. The CDR3 length is 13 residues. Germline CDR1 is MNHNS and CDR2 is SASEGT.

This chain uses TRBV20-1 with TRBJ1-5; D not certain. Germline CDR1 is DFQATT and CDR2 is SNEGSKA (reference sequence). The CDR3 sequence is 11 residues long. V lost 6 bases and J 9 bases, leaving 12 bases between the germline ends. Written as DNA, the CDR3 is TGCAGTGCCCCATACTCGGGGCCCCAGCATTTT. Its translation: CSAPYSGPQHF.

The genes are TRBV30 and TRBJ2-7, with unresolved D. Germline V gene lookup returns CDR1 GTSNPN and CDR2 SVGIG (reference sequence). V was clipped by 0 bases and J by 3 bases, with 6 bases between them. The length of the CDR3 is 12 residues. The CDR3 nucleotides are TGTGCCTGGAGTGTGTGGGACTACGAGCAGTACTTC. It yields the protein CAWSVWDYEQYF. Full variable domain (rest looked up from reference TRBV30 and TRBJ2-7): SQTIHQWPATLVQPVGSPLSLECTVEGTSNPNLYWYRQAAGRGLQLLFYSVGIGQISSEVPQNLSASRPQDRQFILSSKKLLLSDSGFYLCAWSVWDYEQYFGPGTRLTVT.

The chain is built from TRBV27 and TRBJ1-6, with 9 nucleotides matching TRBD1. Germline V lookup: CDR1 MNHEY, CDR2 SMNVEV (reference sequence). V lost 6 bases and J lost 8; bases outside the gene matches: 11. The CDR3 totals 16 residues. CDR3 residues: CASSHIDRGKDSPLHF. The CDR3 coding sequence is TGTGCCAGCAGCCACATCGACAGGGGGAAGGATTCACCCCTCCACTTT.

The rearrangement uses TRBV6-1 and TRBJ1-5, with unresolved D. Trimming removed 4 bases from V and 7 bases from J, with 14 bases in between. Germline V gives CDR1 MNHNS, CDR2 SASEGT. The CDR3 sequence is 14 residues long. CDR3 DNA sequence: TGTGCCAGCAGTGTAGAGCTAGTAAACCAGCCCCAGCATTTT. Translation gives CASSVELVNQPQHF.

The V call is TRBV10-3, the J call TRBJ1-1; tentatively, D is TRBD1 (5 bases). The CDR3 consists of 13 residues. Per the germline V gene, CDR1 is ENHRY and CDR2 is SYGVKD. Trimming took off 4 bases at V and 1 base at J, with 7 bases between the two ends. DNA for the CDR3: TGTGCCATCAGTGGGGACCCGAACACTGAAGCTTTCTTT. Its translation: CAISGDPNTEAFF.

CDR3 residues: CASSLAGGRADTQYF. In nucleotides, the CDR3 is TGTGCCAGCAGCTTAGCTGGGGGTAGGGCAGATACGCAGTATTTT. The genes are TRBV7-6 and TRBJ2-3; the D call may be TRBD1 or TRBD2 (5 bases each). The germline V and J ends were trimmed by 0 bases and 4 bases, with 11 bases remaining between them. The CDR3 is 15 amino acids. Germline loops: CDR1 SGHVS, CDR2 FNYEAQ.

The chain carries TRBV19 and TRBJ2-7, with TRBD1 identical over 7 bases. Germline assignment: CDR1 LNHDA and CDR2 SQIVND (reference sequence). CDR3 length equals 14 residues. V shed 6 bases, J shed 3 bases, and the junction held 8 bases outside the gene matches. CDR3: CASSPTGSHYEQYF. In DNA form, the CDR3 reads TGTGCCAGTAGCCCGACAGGGTCCCACTACGAGCAGTACTTC. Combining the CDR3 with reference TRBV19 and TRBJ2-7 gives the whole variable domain DGGITQSPKYLFRKEGQNVTLSCEQNLNHDAMYWYRQDPGQGLRLIYYSQIVNDFQKGDIAEGYSVSREKKESFPLTVTSAQKNPTAFYLCASSPTGSHYEQYFGPGTRLTVT.

The CDR3 nucleotides read TGTGCCAGCAGAGCCCTTAACACCAACTATGGCTACACCTTC. Translating gives CASRALNTNYGYTF. This rearrangement joins TRBV27 to TRBJ1-2; D is ambiguous. There are 14 residues in the CDR3. Germline V gene data show CDR1 as MNHEY and CDR2 as SMNVEV (reference sequence). V was clipped by 6 bases and J by 2 bases, with 13 bases between them.